The entry below gives a single TCR beta chain sequence along with its context. These data are taken from a study of shared clonotypes between healthy human individuals. Assay: immunoSEQ multiplex PCR; the TCRdb copy retains only in-frame clones and omits some. The sample includes about 770,000 clones, around 70% seen only once; the top ten take 1.8%. The ends were cut back, 4 bases at V and 2 bases at J, with 15 bases in the middle. Germline CDR1 SGHRS, CDR2 YFSETQ. This CDR3 has 15 residues. This clonotype originated in a woman under 40 in good health. J is TRBJ1-1 and V is TRBV5-1; D uncertain. Specimen: memory CD4+ T cells sorted from blood. Subset indicated: CD45RA-negative fraction. Here the CDR3 DNA reads TGCGCCAGCAGCCCTATTTCCGGGAGCAACACTGAAGCTTTCTTT. This sequence encodes CASSPISGSNTEAFF. Based on the CDR3 plus reference TRBV5-1 and TRBJ1-1, the full variable domain is KAGVTQTPRYLIKTRGQQVTLSCSPISGHRSVSWYQQTPGQGLQFLFEYFSETQRNKGNFPGRFSGRQFSNSRSEMNVSTLELGDSALYLCASSPISGSNTEAFFGQGTRLTVV.